The present T cell receptor (beta chain) was sequenced within a study of CD8+ T cells in alopecia areata. Study-level background: For the treated group, dosing was oral tofacitinib at 5 to 10 mg twice daily.

The CDR3 has 16 amino acids. V gave up 2 bases and J gave up 1 base, with 14 bases separating them. In germline, CDR1 is MNHEY, CDR2 SMNVEV (reference sequence). RNA was extracted and reverse transcribed into cDNA as the sequencing template. Here immunoSEQ multiplex PCR was the method, and the copy in TCRdb shows in-frame clones only, minus some. The table has 150,000 to 200,000 clones, more than 50% seen once. The treatment is: oral pan-JAK inhibitor, 5-10 mg twice daily. V gene TRBV27 combines with J gene TRBJ1-1; perhaps TRBD1 as D (6 bases). Sequencing was performed on CD4+ T cells sorted from blood, taken at week 24, from a patient treated with tofacitinib. The origin of this receptor is a human donor with alopecia areata. This CDR3 reads CASSLNRGPPNTEAFF. CDR3 nucleotide sequence: TGTGCCAGCAGTTTAAATCGGGGGCCACCGAACACTGAAGCTTTCTTT.